What follows are 14 T cell receptor beta chains derived from one specimen sequenced in a study of blood T cell repertoires in COVID-19. The data were produced by immunoSEQ multiplex PCR, yet TCRdb's version contains in-frame clones alone and is incomplete. Found here are about 180,000 clones, around 87% of them singletons; the top ten hold approximately 0.62%. Material: peripheral blood. The receptors here all came from a man in his 60s with COVID-19, enrolled during active disease.

This clone has more than one count but fewer than ten. The gene calls are TRBV6-2 or TRBV6-3 and TRBJ2-6, with D perhaps matching TRBD2 (6 bases). Trimming took off 6 bases at V and 7 bases at J, with 16 bases between the two ends. CDR1 is MNHEY, CDR2 SVGEGT, per germline. The CDR3 contains 15 residues. CDR3 amino acids: CASSFRGLFANVLTF. The CDR3 nucleotides are TGTGCCAGCAGCTTCCGTGGACTATTTGCCAACGTCCTGACTTTC.

The chain couples TRBV19 to TRBJ1-5, with 9 nucleotides matching TRBD1. Germline V CDR1 and CDR2: LNHDA, SQIVND (reference sequence). The V gene end was trimmed by 2 bases and the J gene end by 11 bases; junction bases not matched to a gene: 13. The CDR3 covers 16 residues. In nucleotides, the CDR3 is TGTGCCAGTAGTATATGGGTGACAGGGGGGAAATCGGCCCAGCATTTT. As protein: CASSIWVTGGKSAQHF. The full variable domain, its missing parts supplied by reference TRBV19 and TRBJ1-5, is DGGITQSPKYLFRKEGQNVTLSCEQNLNHDAMYWYRQDPGQGLRLIYYSQIVNDFQKGDIAEGYSVSREKKESFPLTVTSAQKNPTAFYLCASSIWVTGGKSAQHFGDGTRLSIL.

The V gene is TRBV19, the J gene TRBJ2-7; 9 nucleotides match TRBD1. The germline V gene has CDR1 LNHDA and CDR2 SQIVND (reference sequence). The CDR3 is 17 residues long. Trimming cost V 4 bases and J 0 bases; bases outside gene matches: 10. The DNA of the CDR3 is TGTGCCAGTAGTACTGGACAGGGGAAAACTAGCTCCTACGAGCAGTACTTC. Protein product: CASSTGQGKTSSYEQYF.

The chain joins TRBV7-9 to TRBJ1-2, with D perhaps matching TRBD1 (5 bases). The CDR3 is 14 residues long. Germline V gene sequence: CDR1 SEHNR, CDR2 FQNEAQ (reference sequence). Trimming stripped 5 bases from V and 0 bases from J, with 10 bases between. The DNA of the CDR3 is TGTGCCAGCAGCCCACAGACAGCTAACTATGGCTACACCTTC. This encodes CASSPQTANYGYTF.

The rearrangement joins TRBV6-6 to TRBJ1-5; D ambiguous. The V gene's germline CDR1 is MNHNY and CDR2 SVGAGI (reference sequence). Between the trimmed V and J ends, which lost 5 bases and 2 bases, there was a span of 13 bases. The CDR3 extends over 15 amino acids. The CDR3, as DNA: TGTGCCAGCAGTCAGGAGGGTTACGGCAATCAGCCCCAGCATTTT. Protein sequence: CASSQEGYGNQPQHF.

The rearrangement uses TRBV18 and TRBJ2-7; 7 bases are a match to TRBD1. Trimming cost V 3 bases and J 1 base; bases outside gene matches: 9. Germline V CDR1 and CDR2: KGHSH, LQKENI. This CDR3 spans 16 amino acids. CDR3 in DNA: TGTGCCAGCTCACCCTGGGACAGAGCTAGTTCCTACGAGCAGTACTTC. Its protein is CASSPWDRASSYEQYF.

The chain uses TRBV24-1 and TRBJ2-6, with 9 bases lining up with TRBD1. From germline, CDR1 is KGHDR and CDR2 SFDVKD. Unmatched junction bases numbered 10, after V lost 3 bases and J lost 2 bases. The CDR3 length is 19 residues. The CDR3 spells CATSDGTGNKGAGANVLTF. In DNA form, the CDR3 reads TGTGCCACCAGTGATGGGACAGGGAATAAGGGAGCTGGGGCCAACGTCCTGACTTTC.

CDR3 DNA sequence: TGTGCCAGCAGCCTACCCGGGACAGCAAATTACGAGCAGTACTTC. Protein product: CASSLPGTANYEQYF. The chain couples TRBV6-2 or TRBV6-3 to TRBJ2-7, with TRBD1 identical over 7 bases. CDR1 and CDR2 (germline): MNHEY, SVGEGT. With 6 bases clipped from V and 4 bases from J, the junction kept 12 bases outside the gene matches. CDR3 length: 15 amino acids.

This chain uses TRBV6-2 or TRBV6-3 with TRBJ1-5, with TRBD1 matching over 7 bases. Germline CDR1 and CDR2: MNHEY and SVGEGT. This CDR3 has 16 residues. J lost 3 bases, V lost 4 bases, and 9 bases had no gene match. CDR3 protein: CASSWTTGEDNQPQHF. In nucleotides, the CDR3 is TGTGCCAGCAGTTGGACCACAGGGGAGGACAATCAGCCCCAGCATTTT.

The chain links TRBV7-9 to TRBJ2-7; 7 bases align to TRBD1. This CDR3 contains 14 residues. Unmatched junction bases numbered 12, after V lost 7 bases and J lost 6 bases. The germline V gene encodes CDR1 SEHNR and CDR2 FQNEAQ (reference sequence). CDR3 region: CASTPAQGVGEQYF. CDR3 in DNA: TGTGCCAGCACTCCGGCGCAGGGGGTTGGCGAGCAGTACTTC.

The table lists this clone with a few counts. The genes are TRBV11-3 and TRBJ1-3; D remains ambiguous. Trimming pared 1 base from V and 4 bases from J, leaving 8 bases between. Germline CDR1 and CDR2: SGHNT and YENEEA. The CDR3 sequence is 14 residues long. CDR3 coding DNA: TGTGCCAGCAGCTTAGTGCGGTGGGGAAACACCATATATTTT. The encoded protein is CASSLVRWGNTIYF.

The chain has TRBV7-9 and TRBJ2-3; 11 bases map to TRBD2. V was pared by 6 bases and J by 2 bases, with 13 bases of the junction left unmatched. The CDR3 has 18 amino acids. Germline CDR1 is SEHNR and CDR2 is FQNEAQ (reference sequence). The CDR3 spells CASRLPYRLAGNTDTQYF. The CDR3 bases are TGTGCCAGCAGGTTGCCTTACCGACTAGCGGGGAACACAGATACGCAGTATTTT.

The rearrangement uses TRBV27 and TRBJ1-6; 7 bases map to TRBD1. This CDR3 is 17 amino acids long. CDR1 and CDR2 (germline): MNHEY, SMNVEV (reference sequence). V lost 4 bases, J lost 9 bases, and 15 bases stayed unmatched. The CDR3 coding sequence is TGTGCCAGCAGTTCCTACCTGACAGGGCTATCTGGTTCACCCCTCCACTTT. Translated, it gives CASSSYLTGLSGSPLHF.

About this clone: The junction does not match germline at one end; this may be a read error. The chain uses TRBV18 and TRBJ1-1, with 8 bases identical to TRBD1. CDR1 and CDR2 (germline): KGHSH, LQKENI. The CDR3 runs to 16 residues. The CDR3 DNA follows: TGTGCCGGCTCACAAGACGACAGGGGACGTTATACTGAAGCTTTCTTT. Amino acids: CAGSQDDRGRYTEAFF.